The clone carrying this T cell receptor beta chain has more than one count but fewer than ten. The sample comes from a study of T-cell reconstitution after alpha-beta-depleted transplantation in children. The authors prepared the TCRbeta library with unique molecular identifiers. TCRdb ran MiXCR on the PCR reads and lists one entry per CDR3 protein. The data hold approximately 520,000 distinct CDR3 sequences, with less than 35% observed a single time. This CDR3 spans 15 amino acids. Germline lookup yields CDR1 SGHTA and CDR2 FQGNSA. V was shortened by 0 bases and J by 5 bases, with 11 bases between the two germline ends.

The specimen was PBMCs from the stem cell graft donor, collected from the stem cell graft. The TCR comes from a human donor who donated a stem cell graft to a child with aplastic anemia. The V and J genes are TRBV7-2 and TRBJ1-5; no definite D call. The CDR3 sequence is CASSLAGQTYQPQHF. The CDR3, as DNA: TGTGCCAGCAGCTTAGCGGGTCAGACCTATCAGCCCCAGCATTTT.